This TCR beta chain was captured in a study of blood T cell repertoires in COVID-19. Whole-study context: The United States, Italy and Spain supplied acute and convalescent COVID-19 samples.

Here immunoSEQ multiplex PCR was the method, and the copy in TCRdb shows in-frame clones only, minus some. The sample holds over 120,000 clones; around 87% are singletons and the top ten take over 9%. This CDR3 comprises 12 residues. V gave up 2 bases and J gave up 5 bases, with 4 bases separating them. From germline, CDR1 is SGHNT and CDR2 YYREEE (reference sequence). In terms of age and location, participants ranged from roughly 18 to 89 years and lived in under 30 US areas. Each participant's cohort was designated according to participant-reported clinical history. The sequenced sample consisted of PBMCs or T cells enriched from blood (not recorded which). This receptor was identified in a man in his sixties who had recovered from COVID-19. The genes are TRBV5-4 and TRBJ2-2; D is undetermined. The CDR3 DNA follows: TGTGCCAGCAGCTTCGAGACCGGGGAGCTGTTTTTT. This sequence encodes CASSFETGELFF.